This T cell receptor beta chain was recorded in a study of blood T cell repertoires in COVID-19. Study-wide background: The study drew acute and convalescent COVID-19 samples from the United States, Italy and Spain.

The CDR3 is 15 residues long. With 6 bases clipped from V and 2 bases from J, the junction kept 8 bases outside the gene matches. Germline CDR1 reads MNHEY; CDR2 reads SVGEGT. Generated by immunoSEQ multiplex PCR, the TCRdb table keeps only in-frame clones and is missing some. The sample yields around 160,000 clones, over 80% seen once. The source material was PBMCs or T cells enriched from blood (not recorded which). This clonotype was obtained from a woman aged 45-60 years who had been exposed to COVID-19. This chain connects TRBV6-2 or TRBV6-3 to TRBJ2-7; TRBD1 matches at 9 bases. CDR3: CASSRPGTGTYEQYF. The DNA of the CDR3 is TGTGCCAGCAGCCGACCCGGGACAGGGACCTACGAGCAGTACTTC.